Detailed here is one T cell receptor beta chain. The data were obtained in a study of blood T cell repertoires in COVID-19. About the research overall: The United States, Italy and Spain provided the acute and convalescent COVID-19 samples. Nucleic acid was either cDNA or gDNA, and it came from T cells, B-cell-depleted T cells, or PBMCs.

The authors' processing: Reference gene primer amplification gave nucleated cell count estimates. The protocol was immunoSEQ multiplex PCR, while the TCRdb copy is restricted to in-frame clones and leaves out a portion. V and J calls and clone size are given by that table; D and trimming were obtained from the DNA. The sample records roughly 180,000 clones, about 80% being singletons. Germline V lookup: CDR1 LGHNA, CDR2 YNFKEQ. V dropped 4 bases and J dropped 5; count of bases not matched to a gene: 8. CDR3 size: 16 residues. The sequenced material came from peripheral blood. The chain joins TRBV4-2 to TRBJ2-5; 12 bases agree with TRBD2. The origin of this receptor is a woman between 50 and 59 years old with active or convalescent COVID-19. The CDR3 loop reads CASSLRTSGIGETQYF. CDR3 DNA: TGTGCCAGCAGCCTTCGGACTAGCGGGATCGGGGAGACCCAGTACTTC.